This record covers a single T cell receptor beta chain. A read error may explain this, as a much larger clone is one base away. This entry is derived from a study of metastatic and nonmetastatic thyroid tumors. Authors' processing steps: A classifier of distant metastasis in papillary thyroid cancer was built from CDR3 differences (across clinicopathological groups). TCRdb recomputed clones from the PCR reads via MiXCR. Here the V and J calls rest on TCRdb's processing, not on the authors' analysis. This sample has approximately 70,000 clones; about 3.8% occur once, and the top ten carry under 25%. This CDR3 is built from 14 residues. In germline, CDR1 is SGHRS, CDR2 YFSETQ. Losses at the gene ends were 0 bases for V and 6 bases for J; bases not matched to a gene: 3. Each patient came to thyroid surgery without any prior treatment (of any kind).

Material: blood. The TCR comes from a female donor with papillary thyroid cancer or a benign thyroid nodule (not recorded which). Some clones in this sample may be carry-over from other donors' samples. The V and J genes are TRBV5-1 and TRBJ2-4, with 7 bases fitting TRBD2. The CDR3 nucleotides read TGCGCCAGCAGCTTGGGGGGGGGGAGAAACATTCAGTACTTC. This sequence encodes CASSLGGGRNIQYF.